This record covers a single TCR beta chain. The data derive from a study of shared clonotypes between healthy human individuals. This CDR3 region has 14 residues. The V and J ends lost 4 bases and 0 bases respectively, with 10 bases between them. Germline-derived CDR1 and CDR2 are ENHRY and SYGVKD. The data were produced by immunoSEQ multiplex PCR, yet TCRdb's version contains in-frame clones alone and is incomplete. The sample carries roughly 520,000 clones, 90% to 96% recorded once. The rearrangement uses TRBV10-3 and TRBJ2-7, with no clear D. This receptor was identified in a woman aged 25 to 39 in good health. The material sequenced was naive CD4+ T cells sorted from blood. Subset given: CD45RA+ positively selected. The CDR3 DNA is TGTGCCATCAGTGGTCAACAGAGCTCCTACGAGCAGTACTTC. This gives the protein CAISGQQSSYEQYF.